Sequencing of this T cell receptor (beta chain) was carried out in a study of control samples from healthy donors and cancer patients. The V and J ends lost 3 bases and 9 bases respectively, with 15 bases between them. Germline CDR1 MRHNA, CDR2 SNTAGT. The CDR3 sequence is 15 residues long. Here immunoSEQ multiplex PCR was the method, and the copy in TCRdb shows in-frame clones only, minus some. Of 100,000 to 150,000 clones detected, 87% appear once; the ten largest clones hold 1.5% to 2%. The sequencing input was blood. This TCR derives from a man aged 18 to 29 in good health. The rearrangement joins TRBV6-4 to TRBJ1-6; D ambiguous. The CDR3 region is CASSEVDGSFSPLHF. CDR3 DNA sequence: TGTGCCAGCAGTGAAGTGGACGGATCGTTTTCACCCCTCCACTTT.